This T cell receptor (beta chain) was identified during a study of T-cell memory formation after mild COVID-19. Study context: TCR clusters largely stayed donor specific. Study-wide points: Largely, contracting CD4+ clones fell within CM and EM, and contracting CD8+ clones within EMRA. The second-wave clones peaking on day 37 were not confirmed as SARS-CoV-2-specific.

With regard to this clonotype: Its antigen is currently unknown. Its ends do not fully match the called genes, so a read error is possible.

It was 5'RACE with constant-segment primers that produced the TCR alpha and TCR beta cDNA libraries, which carried sample barcodes and UMIs. A single record per CDR3 protein comes from TCRdb applying MiXCR to the 5' RACE reads. Of around 320,000 distinct CDR3 sequences in the sample, approximately 14% are singletons; the top ten hold 21%. This CDR3 comprises 15 residues. Germline V CDR1 and CDR2: SGHDT, YYEEEE. The sequenced sample was PBMCs or a T cell subset sorted from them (not recorded which). This chain uses TRBV5-6 with TRBJ2-2, with D possibly TRBD1 on 6 matching bases. This receptor was identified in a man younger than 35 who had mild COVID-19 (a few samples of this study predate the infection). Cell type and time point are not known. The CDR3 nucleotides are TGTGCTAGCAGCCCGGACAGTCGGAACACCGGGGAGCTGTTTTTT. It codes for CASSPDSRNTGELFF.